This TCR beta chain was identified during a study of T cell changes during pregnancy in multiple sclerosis (dated by TCRdb to between 2018 and 2021). For context, the study as a whole: In women with multiple sclerosis, the researchers looked at how the T cell repertoire shifted as pregnancy progressed.

CDR3 length: 16 amino acids, cysteine to phenylalanine. Solely the CDR3 DNA is kept, with 48 bases framed from the first base. V loses 5 bases of germline sequence and J loses 1 base, and the interval between the two ends is 14 bases. CDR1 is given as MNHEY and CDR2 as SMNVEV, both from the germline V gene (reference sequence). As to this clone: Its recognized antigen is unknown. Per-nucleotide qualities are absent, and no much larger clonotype sits a single base away.

Library generation was performed with the immunoSEQ multiplex PCR assay. TCRdb took this table from immuneACCESS and kept in-frame rearrangements with V and J called. Such tables lack part of the clones; where checked against another copy, unresolved V genes explain under half of the gap, and the rest is unexplained. For this sample the table gives more than 55,000 clones, of which 90% were detected only once. Clones ranked in the top ten supply roughly 2% of the sample. This clonotype was obtained from a female donor in good health, enrolled as a control in a pregnancy study. The sample in question was peripheral blood, obtained in the first trimester of pregnancy. The sequence joins TRBV27 to TRBJ2-2; TRBD1 is a weak D gene call, 6 bases matching. The DNA reads as follows: TGTGCCAGCAGTCTACTTCGGGGACAGAACACCGGGGAGCTGTTTTTT. This is translated as CASSLLRGQNTGELFF.